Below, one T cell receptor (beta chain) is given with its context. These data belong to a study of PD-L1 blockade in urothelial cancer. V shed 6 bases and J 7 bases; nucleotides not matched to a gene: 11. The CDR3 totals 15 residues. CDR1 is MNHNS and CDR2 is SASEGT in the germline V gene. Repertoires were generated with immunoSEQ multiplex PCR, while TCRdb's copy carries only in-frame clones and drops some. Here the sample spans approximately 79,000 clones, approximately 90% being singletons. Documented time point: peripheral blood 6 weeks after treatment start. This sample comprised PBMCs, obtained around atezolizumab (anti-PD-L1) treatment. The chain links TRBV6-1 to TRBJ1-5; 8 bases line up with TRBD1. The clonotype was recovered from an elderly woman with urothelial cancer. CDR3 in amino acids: CASSESTGDGQPQHF. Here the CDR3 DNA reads TGTGCCAGCAGCGAATCGACAGGGGACGGACAGCCCCAGCATTTT.